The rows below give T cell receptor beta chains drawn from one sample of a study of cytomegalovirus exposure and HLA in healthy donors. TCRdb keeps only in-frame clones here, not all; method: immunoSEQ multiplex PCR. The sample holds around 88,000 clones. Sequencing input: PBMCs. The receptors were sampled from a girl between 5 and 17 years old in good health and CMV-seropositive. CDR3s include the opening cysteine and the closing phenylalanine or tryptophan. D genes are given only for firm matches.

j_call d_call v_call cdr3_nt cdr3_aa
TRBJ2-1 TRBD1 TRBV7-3 TGTGCCAGCAGCGACAGGGGAAATGAGCAGTTCTTC CASSDRGNEQFF
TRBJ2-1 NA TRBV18 TGTGCCAGCTCCGGAAGGAGGGACGGTGACAATGAGCAGTTCTTC CASSGRRDGDNEQFF
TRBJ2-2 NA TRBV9 TGTGCCAGCAGCGAGGGGTCGAACACCGGGGAGCTGTTTTTT CASSEGSNTGELFF
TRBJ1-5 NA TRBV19 TGTGCCAGTAGTCCTCTTGCAGGCGGGGATCAGCCCCAGCATTTT CASSPLAGGDQPQHF
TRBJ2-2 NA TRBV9 TGTGCCAGCGGCTCACAAGACACCGGGGAGCTGTTTTTT CASGSQDTGELFF
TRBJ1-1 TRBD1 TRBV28 TGTGCCAGCAGTTTATTCCCCACAGGGGGCAATGAAGCTTTCTTT CASSLFPTGGNEAFF
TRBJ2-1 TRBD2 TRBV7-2 TGTGCCAGCAGCTTCGGGGGGGCCTACAATGAGCAGTTCTTC CASSFGGAYNEQFF
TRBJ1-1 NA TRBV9 TGTGCCAGCAGCCGGGACAATATGAACACTGAAGCTTTCTTT CASSRDNMNTEAFF
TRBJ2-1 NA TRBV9 TGTGCCAGCAGCTCAGGGCTGTCAGGGGACAATGAGCAGTTCTTC CASSSGLSGDNEQFF
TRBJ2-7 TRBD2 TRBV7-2 TGTGCCAGCAGCCTTGGACTAGCGGGGGTCGAGCAGTACTTC CASSLGLAGVEQYF
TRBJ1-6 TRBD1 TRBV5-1 TGCGCCAGCAGCCCCCGGACAGGGAAGGAATCACCCCTCCACTTT CASSPRTGKESPLHF
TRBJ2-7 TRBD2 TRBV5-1 TGCGCCAGCAGCCCGACTAGCGGGGGGACCTACGAGCAGTACTTC CASSPTSGGTYEQYF
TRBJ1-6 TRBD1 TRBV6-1 TGTGCCAGCAGTGAAGAGGGACAGCATAATTCACCCCTCCACTTT CASSEEGQHNSPLHF
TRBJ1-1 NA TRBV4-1 TGCGCCAGCAGCCAAGCCCTGGGACGGGGACTGGGAAGGAACACTGAAGCTTTCTTT CASSQALGRGLGRNTEAFF
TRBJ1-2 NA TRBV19 TGTGCCAGTAGTATGAGCGGTGGAGCTCCCTATGGCTACACCTTC CASSMSGGAPYGYTF
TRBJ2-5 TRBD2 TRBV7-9 TGTGCCAGCAGCTCAGGACTAGTGGAGACCCAGTACTTC CASSSGLVETQYF
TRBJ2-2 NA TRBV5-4 TGTGCCAGCAGCTTGCTCGGGGTCAACGGGGAGCTGTTTTTT CASSLLGVNGELFF
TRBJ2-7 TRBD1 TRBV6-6 TGTGCCGGCCGGGACAGGGGGCTCGAGCAGTACTTC CAGRDRGLEQYF
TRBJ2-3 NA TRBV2 TGTGCCAGCAGGGGAGAATACCGCACAGATACGCAGTATTTT CASRGEYRTDTQYF
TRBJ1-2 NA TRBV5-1 TGCGCCAGCCGAGCTACCGACGGAGTCTATGGCTACACCTTC CASRATDGVYGYTF
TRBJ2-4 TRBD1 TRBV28 TGTGCCAGCAGTTTCATCCTGACAGGGAAGGATTTCGGGGCCAAAAACATTCAGTACTTC CASSFILTGKDFGAKNIQYF
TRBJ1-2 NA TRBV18 TGTGCCAGCTCACCACCGGGTCAGGCTAACTATGGCTACACCTTC CASSPPGQANYGYTF
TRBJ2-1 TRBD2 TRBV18 TGTGCCAGCTCACCCGGGGGGGCCTACAATGAGCAGTTCTTC CASSPGGAYNEQFF
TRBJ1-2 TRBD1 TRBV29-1 TGCAGCGTTGAAGGTGGGACAGGGGGAAATGGCTACACCTTC CSVEGGTGGNGYTF
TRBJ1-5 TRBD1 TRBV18 TGTGCCAGCTCACCACAGGGGGCGGATCAGCCCCAGCATTTT CASSPQGADQPQHF
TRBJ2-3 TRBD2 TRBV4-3 TGCGCCAGCAGCCAAGCGGGACTAGCTCCGTATACGCAGTATTTT CASSQAGLAPYTQYF
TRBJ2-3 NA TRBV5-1 TGCGCCAGCAGCTTGGAGGGCGGGCGTAGCACAGATACGCAGTATTTT CASSLEGGRSTDTQYF
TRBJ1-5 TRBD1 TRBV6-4 TGTGCCAGCAGTGACTCGATGGGGGACAGGGGAAAGCCCCAGCATTTT CASSDSMGDRGKPQHF
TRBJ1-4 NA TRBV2 TGTGCCAGCAGTCCCCGGGGTGCCATTAATGAAAAACTGTTTTTT CASSPRGAINEKLFF
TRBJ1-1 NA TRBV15 TGTGCCACCAGCAGACAGGGGAACACTGAAGCTTTCTTT CATSRQGNTEAFF
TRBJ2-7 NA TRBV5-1 TGCGCCAGCAGCTTCATGGAGAGCTCCTACGAGCAGTACTTC CASSFMESSYEQYF
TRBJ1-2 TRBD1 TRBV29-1 TGCAGCGTAATTCCCCCGGACAGGGGGCGAGGTGGTGGCTACACCTTC CSVIPPDRGRGGGYTF
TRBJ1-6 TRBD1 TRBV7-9 TGTGCCAGCAGCTTAAGCAGGGGGCATTCACCCCTCCACTTT CASSLSRGHSPLHF
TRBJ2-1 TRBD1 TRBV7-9 TGTGCCAGCAGCCCCAACTACAGGGGGCCTGGCAATGAGCAGTTCTTC CASSPNYRGPGNEQFF
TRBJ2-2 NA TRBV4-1 TGCGCCAGCAGCCTTGAGGGGGAGCGGGAGCTGTTTTTT CASSLEGERELFF